These 13 T cell receptor beta chains share one sample of origin, sequenced in a study of yellow fever vaccine responses in identical twins listed by TCRdb under 2018. To prepare the library, RT-PCR was applied. Sequencing instrument: Illumina HiSeq 2500. TCRdb reanalyzed the raw reads on its own, using fastp at Q25 for trimming and MiXCR for clone calling, and kept in-frame beta chains. Each CDR3 protein appears once, grouped with its most common genes and DNA. This sample lists roughly 17,000 distinct CDR3 sequences; about 65% were detected once. The ten largest clones add up to under 3% of the sample. The sample consisted of T cells from blood (PBMCs), unsorted or a sorted subset (not recorded which), taken before or after yellow fever vaccination (not recorded which). The source of these receptors is a woman aged 18 to 35 who received the yellow fever vaccine. Donor details come from another sample of the same person, matched by shared clones.

The rearrangement joins TRBV11-1 to TRBJ2-5, with D unclear. CDR1 is SGHAT, CDR2 FQDESV, per germline (reference sequence). V was cut by 1 base and J by 3 bases, with 3 bases left in between. The CDR3 covers 12 residues. The CDR3 spells CASSLVEETQYF. The CDR3, as DNA: TGTGCCAGCAGCTTAGTGGAAGAGACCCAGTACTTC.

The chain carries TRBV11-1 and TRBJ2-1; 11 bases fit TRBD1. After removal of 5 bases from V and 7 bases from J, the junction contained 7 bases not matched to a gene. There are 15 residues in the CDR3. CDR1 SGHAT and CDR2 FQDESV come from the germline V gene (reference sequence). DNA of the CDR3: TGTGCCAGCAGCCCCCGGGACAGGGGGAAAAATGAGCAGTTCTTC. It translates to CASSPRDRGKNEQFF. The full variable domain, with the rest looked up from reference TRBV11-1 and TRBJ2-1, is EAEVAQSPRYKITEKSQAVAFWCDPISGHATLYWYRQILGQGPELLVQFQDESVVDDSQLPKDRFSAERLKGVDSTLKIQPAELGDSAMYLCASSPRDRGKNEQFFGPGTRLTVL.

This clonotype was detected only a few times. CDR3 in DNA: TGTGCCAGCAGCTTACGCGTTTGGAATGAGCAGTTCTTC. Its protein product is CASSLRVWNEQFF. The rearrangement links TRBV11-3 to TRBJ2-1; no reliable D call. The CDR3 totals 13 residues. CDR1 SGHNT and CDR2 YENEEA come from the germline V gene. Trimming shortened V by 2 bases and J by 7 bases, and 9 bases separated the two germline ends.

This chain joins TRBV7-6 and TRBJ2-5, with D maybe TRBD1 (6 bases). V was pared by 4 bases and J by 3 bases, with 18 bases between. CDR3 length equals 16 residues. Germline V lookup: CDR1 SGHVS, CDR2 FNYEAQ. CDR3 sequence (DNA): TGTGCCAGCAGCTCCGGGACACACCGCTTAAAAGAGACCCAGTACTTC. This codes for CASSSGTHRLKETQYF.

This clonotype qualifies as medium-sized. The CDR3 loop reads CASSLIEEPGVYEQYF. The CDR3 DNA is TGTGCCAGCAGCTTAATCGAGGAACCGGGAGTATACGAGCAGTACTTC. V and J are TRBV11-2 and TRBJ2-7, with a tentative D call TRBD2 (6 bases). Germline assignment: CDR1 SGHAT and CDR2 FQNNGV. This CDR3 is built from 16 residues. Trimming removed 2 bases from V and 4 bases from J, with 18 bases in between.

The chain's CDR3 is CASSVQLATYNEQFF. The CDR3 DNA sequence: TGTGCCAGCAGCGTTCAACTAGCGACCTACAATGAGCAGTTCTTC. The chain employs TRBV9 and TRBJ2-1; 7 positions agree with TRBD2. V trimming: 2 bases; J trimming: 2 bases; junction bases outside the gene matches: 4. CDR1 is SGDLS, CDR2 YYNGEE, per germline. The CDR3 runs to 15 residues.

The chain combines TRBV20-1 with TRBJ2-1; possible D gene TRBD2, 6 bases. Per the germline V gene, CDR1 is DFQATT and CDR2 is SNEGSKA (reference sequence). Trimming cost V 5 bases and J 2 bases, with 19 bases left between them. The CDR3 runs 16 residues. Written as DNA, the CDR3 is TGCAGTGCTGGGGGTCGGGCGGGATCGCCCTACAATGAGCAGTTCTTC. Its translation is CSAGGRAGSPYNEQFF.

The rearrangement uses TRBV11-3 and TRBJ2-3; the D is unclear. In germline, CDR1 is SGHNT, CDR2 YENEEA. The V and J ends lost 1 base and 2 bases respectively, with 13 bases between them. This CDR3 spans 16 amino acids. DNA for the CDR3: TGTGCCAGCAGCTTAGTCCGTGGGATGGTCACAGATACGCAGTATTTT. It specifies CASSLVRGMVTDTQYF.

The chain has TRBV10-3 and TRBJ2-7; 8 positions agree with TRBD1. Germline-derived CDR1 and CDR2 are ENHRY and SYGVKD. Unmatched junction bases numbered 5, after V lost 3 bases and J lost 1 base. The length of the CDR3 is 15 residues. CDR3 sequence (DNA): TGTGCCATCAGTGATTCCGGGACAGGTTCCTACGAGCAGTACGTC. Translating it yields CAISDSGTGSYEQYV.

This clonotype was counted between two and nine times. The genes are TRBV18 and TRBJ1-2; D remains unclear. V dropped 6 bases and J dropped 9 bases, with 14 bases sitting between them. The CDR3 spans 12 residues. Germline CDR1 KGHSH, CDR2 LQKENI. The CDR3 sequence: CASSSRNGSYTF. In DNA form, the CDR3 reads TGTGCCAGCTCCTCCAGGAACGGAAGCTACACCTTC. The full variable domain, with the rest looked up from reference TRBV18 and TRBJ1-2, is NAGVMQNPRHLVRRRGQEARLRCSPMKGHSHVYWYRQLPEEGLKFMVYLQKENIIDESGMPKERFSAEFPKEGPSILRIQQVVRGDSAAYFCASSSRNGSYTFGSGTRLTVV.

This clonotype was seen a few times. The rearrangement uses TRBV18 and TRBJ2-7; 7 bases align to TRBD1. Losses at the gene ends were 2 bases for V and 1 base for J; bases not matched to a gene: 2. Germline V lookup: CDR1 KGHSH, CDR2 LQKENI. The CDR3 contains 14 residues. CDR3 sequence (DNA): TGTGCCAGCTCACCAGGGACAGCTTCCTACGAGCAGTACTTC. Protein product: CASSPGTASYEQYF.

The chain combines TRBV2 with TRBJ2-5, with TRBD2 identical over 8 bases. V was pared by 9 bases and J by 2 bases, with 5 bases of the junction left unmatched. This CDR3 spans 13 amino acids. CDR1 is SNHLY, CDR2 FYNNEI, per germline. CDR3 in amino acids: CASRRGVQETQYF. CDR3 bases: TGTGCCAGTAGGCGGGGGGTACAAGAGACCCAGTACTTC.

Turning to this clonotype: Germline is not matched at one junction end, which may reflect a read error. The V gene is TRBV29-1, the J gene TRBJ2-7; possible D gene TRBD2, 5 bases. The CDR3 is made up of 12 amino acids. Germline assignment: CDR1 SQVTM and CDR2 ANQGSEA. The CDR3 nucleotides are TGCAGCGTGGAGGATGGGTCCTACGAGCCGTACTTC. Protein: CSVEDGSYEPYF.